This is a list of T cell receptor beta chains from one sample in a study of T cells after posttransplantation cyclophosphamide. The method was immunoSEQ multiplex PCR; TCRdb's version includes in-frame clones alone and lacks a portion of them. The sample contains roughly 20,000 clones, approximately 98% of which appear only once. Sequencing was done on a sample of naive CD8+ T cells sorted from PBMCs. The receptors were sampled from a man aged 35 to 55 in good health, CMV-negative, and a related stem cell transplant donor. The CDR3 runs from the conserved cysteine through the conserved F or W. A D gene is named only where the DNA matches it firmly. Clone size appears in some rows only: once, few, many, or a class for an expanded clone.

CDR3 | DNA | V | length | size | J | D
CACACLAGENEQFF | TGTGCCTGCGCCTGCCTAGCGGGAGAAAATGAGCAGTTCTTC | TRBV21-1 | 14 | . | TRBJ2-1 | .
CASSSGLRTGELFF | TGTGCCAGCAGTTCGGGACTCCGAACCGGGGAGCTGTTTTTT | TRBV27 | 14 | . | TRBJ2-2 | .
CASSSLDRGLYNEQFF | TGTGCCAGCAGTTCGTTGGACAGGGGGCTGTACAATGAGCAGTTCTTC | TRBV28 | 16 | . | TRBJ2-1 | TRBD1
CASSLSRQDEQFF | TGCGCCAGCAGCCTTAGTCGTCAGGATGAGCAGTTCTTC | TRBV4-1 | 13 | . | TRBJ2-1 | .
CASTKEERGDYEQYF | TGTGCCAGCACCAAGGAGGAGCGGGGGGACTACGAGCAGTACTTC | TRBV6-1 | 15 | . | TRBJ2-7 | TRBD2
CASSLGGTGAYNEQFF | TGTGCCAGCAGCTTAGGAGGGACAGGAGCCTACAATGAGCAGTTCTTC | TRBV7-8 | 16 | . | TRBJ2-1 | TRBD1
CASSFRVDQPQHF | TGTGCCAGCAGCTTCAGGGTGGATCAGCCCCAGCATTTT | TRBV5-6 | 13 | . | TRBJ1-5 | .
CATLAANYEQYF | TGTGCCACCTTAGCGGCTAATTACGAGCAGTACTTC | TRBV6-5 | 12 | . | TRBJ2-7 | .
CSVWDRGYSYEQYF | TGCAGCGTTTGGGACAGGGGATACTCCTACGAGCAGTACTTC | TRBV29-1 | 14 | . | TRBJ2-7 | TRBD1
CASSEALRTSGSNEQFF | TGTGCCAGCAGTGAAGCGCTAAGGACTAGCGGGAGCAATGAGCAGTTCTTC | TRBV2 | 17 | . | TRBJ2-1 | TRBD2
CASSMGLTGVRNEKLFF | TGTGCCAGTAGTATGGGGTTGACAGGGGTCCGTAATGAAAAACTGTTTTTT | TRBV19 | 17 | . | TRBJ1-4 | TRBD1
CAWSKSSGAGELFF | TGTGCCTGGAGTAAGTCTAGCGGAGCCGGGGAGCTGTTTTTT | TRBV30 | 14 | . | TRBJ2-2 | TRBD2
CAISSRDSTYNEQFF | TGTGCCATCAGTTCCCGGGACAGCACCTACAATGAGCAGTTCTTC | TRBV10-3 | 15 | . | TRBJ2-1 | TRBD1
CAWTSGNTGELFF | TGTGCCTGGACTAGCGGGAACACCGGGGAGCTGTTTTTT | TRBV30 | 13 | . | TRBJ2-2 | TRBD2
CASRGDSNEQFF | TGTGCCAGCAGGGGGGACTCCAATGAGCAGTTCTTC | TRBV7-3 | 12 | . | TRBJ2-1 | .
CASSSGTNSYNEQFF | TGTGCCAGCAGTTCTGGGACTAACTCCTACAATGAGCAGTTCTTC | TRBV27 | 15 | . | TRBJ2-1 | TRBD2
CASSPYPNNEQFF | TGTGCCAGCAGCCCCTACCCAAACAATGAGCAGTTCTTC | TRBV7-2 | 13 | . | TRBJ2-1 | .
CASSLSETGAYNEQFF | TGTGCCAGCAGTTTGTCTGAGACAGGGGCTTACAATGAGCAGTTCTTC | TRBV27 | 16 | . | TRBJ2-1 | TRBD1
CASSPVGAGQPQHF | TGTGCCAGCAGCCCAGTAGGGGCCGGTCAGCCCCAGCATTTT | TRBV27 | 14 | . | TRBJ1-5 | .
CASSPSVDTEAFF | TGCGCCAGCAGCCCGAGTGTTGACACTGAAGCTTTCTTT | TRBV5-1 | 13 | . | TRBJ1-1 | .
CASSFTQGAAEKLFF | TGTGCCAGCAGTTTTACACAGGGGGCTGCTGAAAAACTGTTTTTT | TRBV27 | 15 | . | TRBJ1-4 | TRBD1
CASSIEWTGPYGYTF | TGTGCCAGTAGTATAGAATGGACAGGGCCCTATGGCTACACCTTC | TRBV19 | 15 | . | TRBJ1-2 | TRBD1
CASSLSGGTDTQYF | TGTGCCAGCAGCTTAAGCGGGGGCACAGATACGCAGTATTTT | TRBV7-3 | 14 | . | TRBJ2-3 | .
CASSDGVGVSSYEQYF | TGTGCCAGCAGTGATGGTGTCGGGGTAAGCTCCTACGAGCAGTACTTC | TRBV6-1 | 16 | . | TRBJ2-7 | .
CAWKTGVYNEQFF | TGTGCCTGGAAGACAGGGGTCTACAATGAGCAGTTCTTC | TRBV30 | 13 | . | TRBJ2-1 | TRBD1
CASSARDSYEQYF | TGTGCCAGCAGCGCCCGGGACAGCTACGAGCAGTACTTC | TRBV7-9 | 13 | once | TRBJ2-7 | TRBD1
CASRRIVAGVLNEQFF | TGTGCCAGTCGAAGAATCGTAGCGGGAGTTTTGAATGAGCAGTTCTTC | TRBV19 | 16 | . | TRBJ2-1 | TRBD2
CASSPPGTGGDEQFF | TGTGCCAGCAGTCCACCGGGGACAGGGGGCGATGAGCAGTTCTTC | TRBV6-5 | 15 | . | TRBJ2-1 | TRBD1
CASSQGLVGDKDEQYF | TGCGCCAGCAGCCAAGGTCTGGTCGGGGACAAAGACGAGCAGTACTTC | TRBV4-1 | 16 | . | TRBJ2-7 | .
CSVVDSESGNTIYF | TGCAGCGTAGTGGACAGTGAGTCAGGAAACACCATATATTTT | TRBV29-1 | 14 | . | TRBJ1-3 | .
CASSSGQAISYEQYF | TGTGCCAGCAGCTCCGGACAAGCCATCTCCTACGAGCAGTACTTC | TRBV7-9 | 15 | . | TRBJ2-7 | .
CASSPKGLAGGSPYNEQFF | TGCGCCAGCAGCCCTAAGGGACTAGCGGGAGGCTCCCCCTACAATGAGCAGTTCTTC | TRBV4-1 | 19 | . | TRBJ2-1 | TRBD2
CASQAPGEAAVQFF | TGTGCCAGCCAAGCCCCGGGAGAGGCCGCCGTGCAGTTCTTC | TRBV9 | 14 | . | TRBJ2-1 | .
CASSSSHGTLSYEQYF | TGTGCCAGCAGTTCCTCTCACGGGACTCTCTCCTACGAGCAGTACTTC | TRBV28 | 16 | . | TRBJ2-7 | .
CAWSVGVAQNNEQFF | TGTGCCTGGAGTGTAGGGGTAGCTCAGAACAATGAGCAGTTCTTC | TRBV30 | 15 | once | TRBJ2-1 | .
CASSAAGEQYF | TGTGCCAGCAGCGCCGCGGGAGAGCAGTACTTC | TRBV2 | 11 | . | TRBJ2-7 | .
CASSARGLANQPQHF | TGTGCCAGCAGCGCCAGGGGGCTAGCAAATCAGCCCCAGCATTTT | TRBV9 | 15 | . | TRBJ1-5 | TRBD1
CASSPGWGDQPQHF | TGTGCCAGCAGCCCCGGGTGGGGGGATCAGCCCCAGCATTTT | TRBV28 | 14 | once | TRBJ1-5 | .
CASSVDGASSYNEQFF | TGTGCCAGCAGCGTAGATGGGGCTTCCTCCTACAATGAGCAGTTCTTC | TRBV9 | 16 | once | TRBJ2-1 | .
CASSRGSHEQYF | TGTGCCAGCTCAAGGGGGTCCCACGAGCAGTACTTC | TRBV27 | 12 | . | TRBJ2-7 | .
CASSAGLAGVAGELFF | TGTGCCAGCAGCGCCGGACTAGCGGGAGTCGCCGGGGAGCTGTTTTTT | TRBV9 | 16 | . | TRBJ2-2 | TRBD2
CASSQAVFRDRGFNGELFF | TGCGCCAGCAGCCAAGCAGTTTTCCGGGACAGGGGGTTCAACGGGGAGCTGTTTTTT | TRBV4-3 | 19 | . | TRBJ2-2 | TRBD1
CASSLGRSGAREQYF | TGCGCCAGCAGCCTTGGTCGAAGCGGGGCGCGGGAGCAGTACTTC | TRBV4-1 | 15 | . | TRBJ2-7 | TRBD2
CAWSGEGTDTQYF | TGTGCCTGGAGTGGGGAGGGAACAGATACGCAGTATTTT | TRBV30 | 13 | . | TRBJ2-3 | TRBD2
CASSSLAGTLYEQYF | TGCGCCAGCAGCAGCCTAGCGGGGACCCTATACGAGCAGTACTTC | TRBV5-1 | 15 | once | TRBJ2-7 | TRBD2
CASRTGVTGELFF | TGTGCCAGCAGAACGGGGGTAACCGGGGAGCTGTTTTTT | TRBV6-5 | 13 | . | TRBJ2-2 | .
CASSPHLCGRETDTQYF | TGTGCCAGCAGTCCCCACCTCTGTGGGAGGGAAACAGATACGCAGTATTTT | TRBV11-2 | 17 | . | TRBJ2-3 | TRBD2
CASSLDGQGTEAFF | TGCGCCAGCAGCTTGGATGGGCAGGGGACTGAAGCTTTCTTT | TRBV5-1 | 14 | . | TRBJ1-1 | .
CASSRTGPDTQYF | TGCGCCAGCAGCCGGACAGGCCCAGATACGCAGTATTTT | TRBV4-3 | 13 | . | TRBJ2-3 | TRBD1
CASSYSSGEQYF | TGTGCCAGCAGTTACTCGAGCGGCGAGCAGTACTTC | TRBV6-5 | 12 | . | TRBJ2-7 | .